The 8 T cell receptor beta chains presented below share a single source sample, sequenced in a study of T cell changes during pregnancy in multiple sclerosis. Generated by immunoSEQ multiplex PCR, the TCRdb table keeps only in-frame clones and is missing some. The sample holds around 100,000 clones, around nine tenths seen once. Sequenced material: peripheral blood, taken in the second trimester of pregnancy. These receptor sequences come from a female donor in good health, enrolled as a control in a pregnancy study.

The chain couples TRBV7-2 to TRBJ2-7, with TRBD1 matching over 9 bases. CDR1 and CDR2 (germline): SGHTA, FQGNSA. V shed 5 bases and J 2 bases; nucleotides not matched to a gene: 7. CDR3 length: 15 residues. This CDR3 reads CASSAGTGYPYEQYF. The CDR3 DNA reads TGTGCCAGCAGCGCGGGGACAGGGTATCCCTACGAGCAGTACTTC.

The chain couples TRBV6-5 to TRBJ1-5; TRBD1 is a possible D gene (5 bases). This CDR3 is built from 14 residues. Germline-derived CDR1 and CDR2 are MNHEY and SVGAGI. V lost 9 bases to trimming and J lost 2 bases, with 14 bases between them. The CDR3, as DNA: TGTGCCAGTCAGGGCGGGGCGCGCAATCAGCCCCAGCATTTT. Translated: CASQGGARNQPQHF.

V and J are TRBV5-1 and TRBJ2-7; 9 nucleotides line up with TRBD1. Trimming cost V 0 bases and J 5 bases; bases outside gene matches: 6. Germline-derived CDR1 and CDR2 are SGHRS and YFSETQ. The CDR3 loop spans 15 amino acids. Here the CDR3 DNA reads TGCGCCAGCAGCTTGGAGGGACAGGGATTAGACGAGCAGTACTTC. Translation gives CASSLEGQGLDEQYF.

The chain combines TRBV7-8 with TRBJ1-5, with D hard to call. The CDR3 consists of 16 residues. CDR1 and CDR2 (germline): SGHVS, FQNEAQ. The V end was cut by 1 base, the J end by 2 bases, with 12 bases between. This CDR3 is CASSLVGRAGNQPQHF. In nucleotides, the CDR3 is TGTGCCAGCAGCTTAGTTGGGAGAGCGGGCAATCAGCCCCAGCATTTT.

The V call is TRBV15, the J call TRBJ2-3; D possibly corresponds to TRBD1 (7 bases). Between the trimmed V and J ends, which lost 4 bases and 3 bases, there was a span of 26 bases. CDR1 is LNHNV, CDR2 YYDKDF, per germline (reference sequence). The CDR3 covers 19 residues. The CDR3 region has the DNA TGTGCCACCAGCACGAACCTTAGGACAGGAGGTGGGGGGACAGATACGCAGTATTTT. Protein product: CATSTNLRTGGGGTDTQYF.

V is TRBV7-9 and J is TRBJ1-1, with D uncertain. Deletions cut 1 base from V and 1 base from J, with 7 bases between. This CDR3 is built from 14 residues. CDR1 is SEHNR and CDR2 is FQNEAQ in the germline V gene (reference sequence). CDR3 DNA sequence: TGTGCCAGCAGCTTAGTTCCAGAGAACACTGAAGCTTTCTTT. Amino acids: CASSLVPENTEAFF.

J is TRBJ1-6 and V is TRBV15, with D unresolved. Germline V gene sequence: CDR1 LNHNV, CDR2 YYDKDF (reference sequence). The CDR3 consists of 14 residues. Trimming took 7 bases from V and 9 from J, leaving 16 bases between them. CDR3 sequence: CATTGSVLGSPLHF. CDR3 bases: TGTGCCACCACCGGTTCAGTTCTAGGTTCACCCCTCCACTTT. The complete variable domain, with remaining parts taken from reference TRBV15 and TRBJ1-6, reads DAMVIQNPRYQVTQFGKPVTLSCSQTLNHNVMYWYQQKSSQAPKLLFHYYDKDFNNEADTPDNFQSRRPNTSFCFLDIRSPGLGDTAMYLCATTGSVLGSPLHFGNGTRLTVT.

The chain has TRBV4-3 and TRBJ1-4, with 11 bases fitting TRBD1. This CDR3 comprises 15 residues. V shed 3 bases, J shed 7 bases, and the junction held 4 bases outside the gene matches. In germline, CDR1 is LGHNA, CDR2 YSLEER. The CDR3 nucleotides are TGCGCCAGCAGCCACGGGGGGACAGGGGGTGAAAAACTGTTTTTT. Translated, it gives CASSHGGTGGEKLFF.